Shown below are 14 T cell receptor beta chains from a single sample sequenced in a study of CD8+ T cells in alopecia areata. Investigators isolated RNA and reverse transcribed it into cDNA to act as the sequencing template. Sequencing used immunoSEQ multiplex PCR; TCRdb keeps in-frame clones, though not all of them. The sample has around 190,000 clones; more than 55% are singletons. Sequencing was carried out using CD8+ T cells sorted from blood. Receptor source: a human donor in good health.

The CDR3 region has the DNA TGTGCCAGCAGTTACAGTCAGCACAATGAGCAGTTCTTC. Amino acids: CASSYSQHNEQFF. This chain uses TRBV6-6 with TRBJ2-1, with unresolved D. The CDR3 extends over 13 amino acids. Trimming removed 2 bases at V and 5 bases at J, with 7 bases between. Germline CDR1 and CDR2: MNHNY and SVGAGI (reference sequence).

J is TRBJ1-1 and V is TRBV29-1; D possibly corresponds to TRBD1 (5 bases). The CDR3 contains 12 residues. Trimming cost V 7 bases and J 1 base, with 10 bases left between them. Germline CDR1 and CDR2: SQVTM and ANQGSEA. The CDR3 loop reads CSDHRSNTEAFF. DNA for the CDR3: TGCAGCGACCACAGGTCGAACACTGAAGCTTTCTTT.

The chain carries TRBV7-2 and TRBJ1-2; TRBD1 might be the D (5 bases). CDR1 and CDR2 from the germline V gene are SGHTA and FQGNSA. The CDR3 spans 14 residues. V was clipped by 3 bases and J by 5 bases, with 13 bases between them. The CDR3 sequence: CASSLGVAQYGYTF. CDR3 coding DNA: TGTGCCAGCAGCTTGGGGGTCGCCCAATATGGCTACACCTTC. The full variable domain, completed using reference TRBV7-2 and TRBJ1-2, is GAGVSQSPSNKVTEKGKDVELRCDPISGHTALYWYRQSLGQGLEFLIYFQGNSAPDKSGLPSDRFSAERTGGSVSTLTIQRTQQEDSAVYLCASSLGVAQYGYTFGSGTRLTVV.

V and J are TRBV27 and TRBJ1-1; 12 bases align to TRBD1. CDR3 length: 15 residues. Germline V gene data show CDR1 as MNHEY and CDR2 as SMNVEV (reference sequence). V dropped 7 bases and J dropped 2; count of bases not matched to a gene: 5. CDR3 sequence: CASTSGTGGNTEAFF. The DNA of the CDR3 is TGTGCCAGCACCTCCGGGACAGGGGGCAACACTGAAGCTTTCTTT.

The rearrangement joins TRBV29-1 to TRBJ1-2; 7 bases line up with TRBD1. The CDR3 has 13 residues. The J segment lost 6 bases and the V segment lost 5 bases, leaving 9 bases of the junction unmatched. Germline CDR1 reads SQVTM; CDR2 reads ANQGSEA. CDR3 sequence (DNA): TGCAGCGTTCACAGGGGTTATGAGGATGGCTACACCTTC. This encodes CSVHRGYEDGYTF. The full variable domain, in which reference TRBV29-1 and TRBJ1-2 provide the parts outside the CDR3, is SAVISQKPSRDICQRGTSLTIQCQVDSQVTMMFWYRQQPGQSLTLIATANQGSEATYESGFVIDKFPISRPNLTFSTLTVSNMSPEDSSIYLCSVHRGYEDGYTFGSGTRLTVV.

DNA for the CDR3: TGTGCCAGCAGGGTAGGCAATCAGCCCCAGCATTTT. The encoded protein is CASRVGNQPQHF. This rearrangement joins TRBV5-6 to TRBJ1-5, with D unresolved. Trimming removed 5 bases from V and 2 bases from J, with 5 bases in between. Germline lookup yields CDR1 SGHDT and CDR2 YYEEEE. This CDR3 region has 12 residues.

The V and J genes are TRBV2 and TRBJ2-1; weak D call: TRBD2 (5 bases). V was cut by 10 bases and J by 10 bases, with 17 bases left in between. The CDR3 runs to 12 residues. The germline V gene encodes CDR1 SNHLY and CDR2 FYNNEI. The CDR3 DNA reads as TGTGCCACGTTCACTGGTACGGGAGAGCAGTTCTTC. Translating it yields CATFTGTGEQFF.

The CDR3 DNA follows: TGTGCCAGCAGTTACGGGGGGGGCCTGGATGTTGAGCAGTTCTTC. Its translation: CASSYGGGLDVEQFF. The rearrangement links TRBV6-6 to TRBJ2-1; a possible D gene is TRBD2 (7 bases). Germline V lookup: CDR1 MNHNY, CDR2 SVGAGI (reference sequence). The V end lost 2 bases, the J end lost 9 bases, and 17 bases lay between the germline ends. CDR3 length: 15 residues.

Turning to this clone: This CDR3 is also generated by other DNA sequences in the sample. The V call is TRBV29-1, the J call TRBJ1-1; D call uncertain. Germline CDR1 reads SQVTM; CDR2 reads ANQGSEA. The ends were cut back, 4 bases at V and 0 bases at J, with 6 bases in the middle. The CDR3 totals 12 residues. CDR3 coding DNA: TGCAGCGTTGGTCGGATGAACACTGAAGCTTTCTTT. Translation gives CSVGRMNTEAFF.

The J gene is TRBJ1-2, the V gene TRBV29-1; D ambiguous. The CDR3 is 13 amino acids. V was clipped by 1 base and J by 4 bases, with 10 bases between them. Germline lookup yields CDR1 SQVTM and CDR2 ANQGSEA. The CDR3 region has the DNA TGCAGCGTTGAAGGGAGCTTGGGCTATGGCTACACCTTC. This translates into CSVEGSLGYGYTF.

This clone has just a few counts. J is TRBJ2-2 and V is TRBV2; D is undetermined. This CDR3 spans 11 amino acids. Trimming removed 4 bases at V and 6 bases at J, with 3 bases between. Germline V gene lookup returns CDR1 SNHLY and CDR2 FYNNEI. CDR3 coding DNA: TGTGCCAGCAGTGTGGCCGGGGAGCTGTTTTTT. This encodes CASSVAGELFF.

The rearrangement links TRBV4-1 to TRBJ2-7; 8 bases align to TRBD2. The CDR3 is made up of 16 amino acids. Germline trimming cut 1 base from V and 5 bases from J; bases unmatched to any gene: 10. CDR1 is MGHRA, CDR2 YSYEKL, per germline. Here the CDR3 reads CASSQGPGGSLDEQYF. The CDR3 DNA sequence: TGCGCCAGCAGCCAAGGTCCGGGGGGGAGTTTGGACGAGCAGTACTTC.

The chain carries TRBV4-1 and TRBJ2-3; tentatively, D is TRBD1 or TRBD2 (6 bases each). The CDR3 contains 16 residues. Trimming removed 6 bases at V and 0 bases at J, with 16 bases between. Germline CDR1 and CDR2: MGHRA and YSYEKL. Written as DNA, the CDR3 is TGCGCCAGCAGGTACAACGAGGGGGGAAGCACAGATACGCAGTATTTT. Translating gives CASRYNEGGSTDTQYF.

The gene calls are TRBV6-1 and TRBJ2-7; TRBD2 might be the D (6 bases). The germline V gene encodes CDR1 MNHNS and CDR2 SASEGT. This CDR3 contains 15 residues. Trimming shortened V by 1 base and J by 5 bases, and 15 bases separated the two germline ends. CDR3 residues: CASSEVGGGSNEQYF. As DNA, the CDR3 is TGTGCCAGCAGTGAAGTGGGAGGTGGGTCCAACGAGCAGTACTTC.